This TCR beta chain was recovered during a study of cytomegalovirus exposure and HLA in healthy donors. CDR3 length: 14 residues. Trimming cost V 0 bases and J 5 bases, with 10 bases left between them. The germline V gene has CDR1 MNHEY and CDR2 SMNVEV (reference sequence). Sequencing was performed with immunoSEQ multiplex PCR; in TCRdb, only in-frame clones are kept and a portion is missing. The table has around 130,000 clones, roughly 86% seen once. This receptor was obtained from a man aged 25-40 years in good health and CMV-seronegative. What was sequenced was PBMCs. J is TRBJ2-5 and V is TRBV27, with D tentatively TRBD1 (6 bases). CDR3 in amino acids: CASSLSGTRETQYF. The CDR3 DNA follows: TGTGCCAGCAGTTTATCAGGGACACGGGAGACCCAGTACTTC.